Listed below are T cell receptor beta chains from one sample, sequenced in a study of molecular identifiers for immune sequencing clone quantification. A single record per CDR3 protein comes from TCRdb applying MiXCR to the PCR reads. Found here are about 320,000 distinct CDR3 sequences, roughly 24% of them singletons; the top ten hold 0.7% to 0.95%. Sequencing was done on a sample of naive CD8+ T cells from blood, with Jurkat cell RNA spiked in. The receptors derive from a human donor in good health. Some libraries in this study had Jurkat cell RNA spiked in. CDR3s include the opening cysteine and the closing phenylalanine or tryptophan. A D gene is named only where the DNA matches it firmly. The size of a clone is reported for some rows only, either as once, few or many, or as a class for expanded clones.

cdr3_aa,cdr3_nt,j_call,v_call,cdr3_length,clone_size,d_call
CASSWGGQPQHF,TGTGCCAGTAGTTGGGGGGGTCAGCCCCAGCATTTT,TRBJ1-5,TRBV19,12,many,NA
CASGPGTGVPDTQYF,TGTGCCAGCGGACCCGGGACAGGGGTTCCAGATACGCAGTATTTT,TRBJ2-3,TRBV12-3/TRBV12-4,15,many,TRBD1
CASTGGGEAQAFF,TGTGCCAGCACCGGCGGGGGAGAGGCCCAAGCTTTCTTT,TRBJ1-1,TRBV12-3/TRBV12-4,13,many,NA
CASSYGHRVNEQFF,TGTGCCAGCAGTTACGGTCACAGGGTCAATGAGCAGTTCTTC,TRBJ2-1,TRBV6-5,14,few,NA
CASSKGPRVEALF,TGTGCCAGCAGCAAGGGTCCAAGAGTAGAGGCTCTCTTT,TRBJ1-1,TRBV21-1,13,NA,NA
CASSPRTSGRMVAQYF,TGTGCCAGCAGCCCTAGGACTAGCGGGAGGATGGTGGCGCAGTATTTT,TRBJ2-3,TRBV11-3,16,few,TRBD2
CASSPGLVGETQYF,TGTGCCAGCAGCCCAGGACTAGTCGGTGAGACCCAGTACTTC,TRBJ2-5,TRBV5-6,14,NA,TRBD2
CASSFGGQGRQPQHF,TGTGCCAGCAGTTTTGGCGGACAGGGTAGACAGCCCCAGCATTTT,TRBJ1-5,TRBV12-3/TRBV12-4,15,few,TRBD1
CASSPGQGNWDTEVFF,TGTGCCAGCTCACCAGGACAGGGAAATTGGGACACTGAAGTTTTCTTT,TRBJ1-1,TRBV18,16,NA,TRBD1
CASSFWHENTEAFF,TGTGCCAGCAGCTTTTGGCACGAGAACACTGAAGCTTTCTTT,TRBJ1-1,TRBV5-5,14,many,NA
CSVTGLEAFF,TGCAGCGTTACGGGACTTGAAGCTTTCTTT,TRBJ1-1,TRBV29-1,10,many,NA
CASGLGGGADTQYF,TGTGCCAGCGGTTTAGGCGGAGGGGCAGATACGCAGTATTTT,TRBJ2-3,TRBV12-3/TRBV12-4,14,NA,NA
CASSHLGSGGREETQYF,TGTGCCAGCAGCCACCTCGGTTCGGGCGGGAGGGAAGAGACCCAGTACTTC,TRBJ2-5,TRBV13,17,NA,TRBD2
CAWSVGLALEQFF,TGTGCCTGGAGTGTAGGACTAGCCCTCGAGCAGTTCTTC,TRBJ2-1,TRBV30,13,once,TRBD2
CSARVWGQGTGELFF,TGCAGTGCTAGAGTATGGGGGCAAGGCACCGGGGAGCTGTTTTTT,TRBJ2-2,TRBV20-1,15,many,NA
CASSQDIEGNPFKLPQHF,TGTGCCAGCAGCCAAGATATAGAAGGGAACCCTTTTAAGTTGCCCCAGCATTTT,TRBJ1-5,TRBV3-1,18,few,NA
CASSVDEGTETQYF,TGTGCCAGCAGCGTAGACGAGGGCACGGAGACCCAGTACTTC,TRBJ2-5,TRBV9,14,few,NA
CASSIGGRTYEQYF,TGTGCCAGTAGTATCGGAGGCAGAACCTACGAGCAGTACTTC,TRBJ2-7,TRBV19,14,few,NA
CAWSGARSTQYF,TGTGCCTGGAGTGGTGCCAGATCAACGCAGTATTTT,TRBJ2-3,TRBV30,12,many,NA
CASSHGTGAYEQYF,TGCGCCAGCAGCCATGGGACAGGGGCCTACGAGCAGTACTTC,TRBJ2-7,TRBV4-3,14,NA,TRBD1
CASKKTPTDYGYTF,TGTGCCAGTAAGAAGACACCCACCGATTATGGCTACACCTTC,TRBJ1-2,TRBV19,14,NA,NA
CASSYSSQETQYF,TGTGCCAGCAGTTACAGCTCTCAAGAGACCCAGTACTTC,TRBJ2-5,TRBV6-5,13,many,NA
CSVDVAGDGERFF,TGCAGCGTTGATGTAGCAGGAGACGGTGAGCGGTTCTTC,TRBJ2-1,TRBV29-1,13,once,NA
CASSFQGTGGPTEAFF,TGTGCCAGCAGTTTCCAAGGGACAGGGGGCCCCACTGAAGCTTTCTTT,TRBJ1-1,TRBV27,16,NA,TRBD1
CSARRETQYF,TGCAGTGCTAGAAGAGAGACCCAGTACTTC,TRBJ2-5,TRBV20-1,10,many,NA
CASSQGRLAKNIQYF,TGTGCCAGCAGCCAAGGGAGACTAGCCAAAAACATTCAGTACTTC,TRBJ2-4,TRBV14,15,many,NA
CASSPGTEDNEQFF,TGTGCCAGCAGCCCCGGGACAGAAGACAATGAGCAGTTCTTC,TRBJ2-1,TRBV5-6,14,many,TRBD1
CASSITSATDTPYF,TGTGCCAGTAGTATAACTAGCGCCACAGATACGCCGTATTTT,TRBJ2-3,TRBV19,14,once,TRBD2
CASSLEGTRGGDSPLHF,TGTGCCAGCAGCTTAGAAGGGACAAGGGGCGGGGATTCACCCCTCCACTTT,TRBJ1-6,TRBV7-9,17,NA,NA
CASSPPGAAEAFF,TGTGCCAGCAGTCCACCAGGGGCTGCTGAAGCTTTCTTT,TRBJ1-1,TRBV7-9,13,many,NA
CASSIQGGGSEAFF,TGTGCCAGCAGTATACAAGGGGGCGGGTCTGAAGCTTTCTTT,TRBJ1-1,TRBV12-3/TRBV12-4,14,many,TRBD1
CASRRVGQNTEAFF,TGTGCCAGCAGACGGGTTGGACAAAACACTGAAGCTTTCTTT,TRBJ1-1,TRBV11-2,14,many,NA
CASSQVWGRGGDTQYF,TGCGCCAGCAGCCAGGTCTGGGGACGGGGAGGGGATACGCAGTATTTT,TRBJ2-3,TRBV4-1,16,NA,TRBD2
CASREGIFSNQPQHF,TGTGCCAGCAGGGAAGGGATCTTTAGCAATCAGCCCCAGCATTTT,TRBJ1-5,TRBV6-2/TRBV6-3,15,NA,NA
CATNTGGGEQFF,TGTGCCACCAATACGGGGGGTGGTGAGCAGTTCTTC,TRBJ2-1,TRBV24-1,12,NA,TRBD2
CSVVLAGDGVDTQYF,TGCAGCGTTGTACTAGCGGGGGACGGCGTAGATACGCAGTATTTT,TRBJ2-3,TRBV29-1,15,many,TRBD2
CASSQLAENYEQYF,TGTGCCAGCAGCCAGCTAGCGGAGAACTACGAGCAGTACTTC,TRBJ2-7,TRBV14,14,many,TRBD2
CSAGDSTRANTGALFF,TGCAGCGCTGGGGACAGCACCCGCGCGAACACCGGGGCGCTGTTTTTT,TRBJ2-2,TRBV29-1,16,NA,TRBD1
CASSPRDMGTGELFF,TGTGCCAGCTCACCAAGGGATATGGGCACCGGGGAGCTGTTTTTT,TRBJ2-2,TRBV18,15,NA,NA
CASSPERASTGELFF,TGTGCCAGCAGCCCTGAGAGGGCTAGCACCGGGGAGCTGTTTTTT,TRBJ2-2,TRBV13,15,NA,NA
CASSELVSSTDTQYF,TGTGCCAGCAGTGAGTTAGTCAGTAGCACAGATACGCAGTATTTT,TRBJ2-3,TRBV2,15,many,NA
CSATSTLEAFF,TGCAGTGCTACCTCTACCCTCGAAGCTTTCTTT,TRBJ1-1,TRBV20-1,11,many,NA
CASSTGATHYF,TGTGCCAGCAGTACCGGAGCGACCCACTACTTC,TRBJ2-5,TRBV28,11,NA,NA